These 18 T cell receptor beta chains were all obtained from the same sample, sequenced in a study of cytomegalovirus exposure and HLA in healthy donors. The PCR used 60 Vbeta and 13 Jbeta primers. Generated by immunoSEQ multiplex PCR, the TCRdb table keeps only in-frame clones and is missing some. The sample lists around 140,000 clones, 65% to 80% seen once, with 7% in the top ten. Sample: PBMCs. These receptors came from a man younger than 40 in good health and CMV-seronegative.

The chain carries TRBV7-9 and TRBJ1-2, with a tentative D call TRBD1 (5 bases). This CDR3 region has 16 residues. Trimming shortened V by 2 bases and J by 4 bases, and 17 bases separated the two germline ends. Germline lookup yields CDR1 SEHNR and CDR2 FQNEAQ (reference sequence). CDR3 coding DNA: TGTGCCAGCAGCTTAAGGGGCATGGGCCCCCCCTATGGCTACACCTTC. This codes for CASSLRGMGPPYGYTF.

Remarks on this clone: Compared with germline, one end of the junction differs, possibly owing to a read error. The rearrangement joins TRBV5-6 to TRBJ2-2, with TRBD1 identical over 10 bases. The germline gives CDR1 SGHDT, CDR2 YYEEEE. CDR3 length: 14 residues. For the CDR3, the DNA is TGTGCCAGCATCTTGGGACAGGGGACCGGGGAGCTGTTTTTT. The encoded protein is CASILGQGTGELFF.

The CDR3 loop reads CSVEGREAYGYTF. CDR3 coding DNA: TGCAGCGTTGAGGGCAGGGAGGCCTATGGCTACACCTTC. V gene TRBV29-1 combines with J gene TRBJ1-2, with a weak D call TRBD1 (5 bases). V shed 3 bases and J shed 4 bases, with 12 bases lying between them. The CDR3 totals 13 residues. CDR1 and CDR2 (germline): SQVTM, ANQGSEA.

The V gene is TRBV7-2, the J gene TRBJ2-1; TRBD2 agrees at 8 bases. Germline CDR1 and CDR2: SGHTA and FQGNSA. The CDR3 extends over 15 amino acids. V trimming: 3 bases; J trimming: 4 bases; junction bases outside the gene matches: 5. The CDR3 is CASSFGSGAYNEQFF. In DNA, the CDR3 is TGTGCCAGCAGCTTCGGTAGCGGGGCATACAATGAGCAGTTCTTC.

The CDR3 is CASSLDWETGATGELFF. The CDR3 coding sequence is TGTGCCAGCAGCTTAGACTGGGAGACAGGGGCCACCGGGGAGCTGTTTTTT. The chain is built from TRBV7-2 and TRBJ2-2, with 8 bases aligning to TRBD1. V lost 1 base and J lost 4; bases outside the gene matches: 8. In germline, CDR1 is SGHTA, CDR2 FQGNSA. CDR3 length: 17 residues.

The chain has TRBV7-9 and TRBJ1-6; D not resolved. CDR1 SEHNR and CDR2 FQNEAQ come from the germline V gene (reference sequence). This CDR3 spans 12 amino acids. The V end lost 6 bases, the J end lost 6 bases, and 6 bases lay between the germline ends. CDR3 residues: CASRIGNSPLHF. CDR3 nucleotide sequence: TGTGCCAGCAGAATCGGTAATTCACCCCTCCACTTT.

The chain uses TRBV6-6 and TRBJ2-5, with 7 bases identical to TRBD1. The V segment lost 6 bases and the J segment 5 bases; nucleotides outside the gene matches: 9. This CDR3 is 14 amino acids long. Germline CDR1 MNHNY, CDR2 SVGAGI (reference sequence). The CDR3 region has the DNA TGTGCCAGCAGGTTAGACAGGGATGGCGAGACCCAGTACTTC. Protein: CASRLDRDGETQYF.

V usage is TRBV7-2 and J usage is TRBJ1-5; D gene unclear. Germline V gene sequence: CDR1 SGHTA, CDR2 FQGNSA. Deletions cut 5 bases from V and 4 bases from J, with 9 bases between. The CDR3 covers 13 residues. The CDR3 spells CASSITVNQPQHF. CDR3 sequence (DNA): TGTGCCAGCAGCATCACTGTAAATCAGCCCCAGCATTTT. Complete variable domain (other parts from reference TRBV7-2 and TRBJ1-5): GAGVSQSPSNKVTEKGKDVELRCDPISGHTALYWYRQSLGQGLEFLIYFQGNSAPDKSGLPSDRFSAERTGGSVSTLTIQRTQQEDSAVYLCASSITVNQPQHFGDGTRLSIL.

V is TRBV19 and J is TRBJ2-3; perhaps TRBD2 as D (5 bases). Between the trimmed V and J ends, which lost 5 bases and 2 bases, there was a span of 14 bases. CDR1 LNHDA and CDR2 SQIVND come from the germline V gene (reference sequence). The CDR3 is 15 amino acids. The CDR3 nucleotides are TGTGCCAGTAGTCTCTTACTAGGGCCCACAGATACGCAGTATTTT. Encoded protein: CASSLLLGPTDTQYF. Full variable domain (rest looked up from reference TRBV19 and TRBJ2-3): DGGITQSPKYLFRKEGQNVTLSCEQNLNHDAMYWYRQDPGQGLRLIYYSQIVNDFQKGDIAEGYSVSREKKESFPLTVTSAQKNPTAFYLCASSLLLGPTDTQYFGPGTRLTVL.

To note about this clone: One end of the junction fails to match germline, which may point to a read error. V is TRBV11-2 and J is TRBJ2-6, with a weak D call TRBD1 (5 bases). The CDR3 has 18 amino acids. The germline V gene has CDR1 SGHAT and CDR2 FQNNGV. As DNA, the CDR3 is TGTGCCAGCAGCTTAGTTGGGGTATGGGGCGCTGGGGCCAACGGCCTGACTTTC. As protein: CASSLVGVWGAGANGLTF. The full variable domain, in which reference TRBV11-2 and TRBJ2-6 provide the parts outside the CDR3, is EAGVAQSPRYKIIEKRQSVAFWCNPISGHATLYWYQQILGQGPKLLIQFQNNGVVDDSQLPKDRFSAERLKGVDSTLKIQPAKLEDSAVYLCASSLVGVWGAGANGLTFGAGSRLTVL.

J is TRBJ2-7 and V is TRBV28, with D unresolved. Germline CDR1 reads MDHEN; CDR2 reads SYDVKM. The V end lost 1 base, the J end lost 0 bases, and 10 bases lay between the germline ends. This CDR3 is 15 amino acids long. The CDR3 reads CASSLSAADSYEQYF. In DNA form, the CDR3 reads TGTGCCAGCAGTTTATCGGCGGCGGACTCCTACGAGCAGTACTTC. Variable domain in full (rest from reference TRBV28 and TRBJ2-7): DVKVTQSSRYLVKRTGEKVFLECVQDMDHENMFWYRQDPGLGLRLIYFSYDVKMKEKGDIPEGYSVSREKKERFSLILESASTNQTSMYLCASSLSAADSYEQYFGPGTRLTVT.

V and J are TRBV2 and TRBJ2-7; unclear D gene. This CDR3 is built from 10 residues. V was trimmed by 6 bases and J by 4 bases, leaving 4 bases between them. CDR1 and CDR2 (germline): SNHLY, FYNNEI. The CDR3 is CASSYYEQYF. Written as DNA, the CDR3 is TGTGCCAGCAGCTATTACGAGCAGTACTTC.

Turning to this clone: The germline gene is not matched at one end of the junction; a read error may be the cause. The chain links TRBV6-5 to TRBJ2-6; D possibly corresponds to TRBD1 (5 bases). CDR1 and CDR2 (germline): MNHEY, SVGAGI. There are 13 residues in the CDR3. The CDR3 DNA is TGTGCCAGCAGCAACACTGGGGCCAACGGCCTGACTTTC. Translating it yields CASSNTGANGLTF.

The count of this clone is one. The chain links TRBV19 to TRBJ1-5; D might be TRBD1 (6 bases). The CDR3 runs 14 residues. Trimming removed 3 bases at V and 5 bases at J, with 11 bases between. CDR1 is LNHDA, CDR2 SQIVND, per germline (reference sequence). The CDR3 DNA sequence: TGTGCCAGTAGTATTACAGGGATGGATCAGCCCCAGCATTTT. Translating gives CASSITGMDQPQHF.

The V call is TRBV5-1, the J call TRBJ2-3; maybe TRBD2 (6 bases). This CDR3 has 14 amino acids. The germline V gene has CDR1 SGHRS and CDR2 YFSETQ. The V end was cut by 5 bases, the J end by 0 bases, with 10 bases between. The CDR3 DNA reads TGCGCCAGCAGATTAGGGACTAGCACAGATACGCAGTATTTT. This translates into CASRLGTSTDTQYF. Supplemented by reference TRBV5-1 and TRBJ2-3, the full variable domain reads KAGVTQTPRYLIKTRGQQVTLSCSPISGHRSVSWYQQTPGQGLQFLFEYFSETQRNKGNFPGRFSGRQFSNSRSEMNVSTLELGDSALYLCASRLGTSTDTQYFGPGTRLTVL.

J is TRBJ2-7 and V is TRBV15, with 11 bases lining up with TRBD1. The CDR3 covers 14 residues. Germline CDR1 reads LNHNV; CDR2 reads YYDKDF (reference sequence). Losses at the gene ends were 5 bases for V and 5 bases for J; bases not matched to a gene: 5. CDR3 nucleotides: TGTGCCACCAGCCCCAGGACAGGGGGCCACGAGCAGTACTTC. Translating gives CATSPRTGGHEQYF.

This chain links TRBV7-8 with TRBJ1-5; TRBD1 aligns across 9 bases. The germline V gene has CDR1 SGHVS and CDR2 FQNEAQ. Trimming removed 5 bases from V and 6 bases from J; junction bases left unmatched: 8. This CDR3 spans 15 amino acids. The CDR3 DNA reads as TGTGCCAGCAGCCTCCGGGGACAGGGAGGTCAGCCCCAGCATTTT. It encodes CASSLRGQGGQPQHF.

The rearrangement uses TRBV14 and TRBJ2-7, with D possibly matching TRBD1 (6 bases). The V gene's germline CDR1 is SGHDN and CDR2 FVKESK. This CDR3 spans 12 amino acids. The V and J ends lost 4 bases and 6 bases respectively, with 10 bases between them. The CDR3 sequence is CASSLSGVEQYF. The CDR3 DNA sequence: TGTGCCAGCAGCCTATCAGGGGTCGAGCAGTACTTC. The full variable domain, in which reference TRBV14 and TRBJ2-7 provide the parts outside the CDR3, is EAGVTQFPSHSVIEKGQTVTLRCDPISGHDNLYWYRRVMGKEIKFLLHFVKESKQDESGMPNNRFLAERTGGTYSTLKVQPAELEDSGVYFCASSLSGVEQYFGPGTRLTVT.